The clone carrying this T cell receptor (beta chain) has a handful of counts. The data originate from a study of blood T cell repertoires in COVID-19. For the study at large: Whether acute or convalescent, the COVID-19 samples came from the United States, Italy and Spain.

Per germline, CDR1 SGDLS and CDR2 YYNGEE. The CDR3 is 13 residues long. V lost 3 bases, J lost 5 bases, and 8 bases lay in between. The authors' processing: Amplified reference gene primers provided the basis for estimating nucleated cell counts. This table comes from immunoSEQ multiplex PCR, and its TCRdb copy is limited to in-frame clones, with some not included. V and J calls and clone size are those listed in that table; D and trimming were worked out from the DNA. The sample has about 120,000 clones, over 60% seen once. V gene TRBV9 combines with J gene TRBJ2-2; TRBD1 is a possible D gene (5 bases). Sample: peripheral blood. This receptor was identified in a woman older than 75 with acute or convalescent COVID-19. CDR3 sequence reads: CASSGQFTGELFF. DNA for the CDR3: TGTGCCAGCAGCGGACAGTTTACCGGGGAGCTGTTTTTT.